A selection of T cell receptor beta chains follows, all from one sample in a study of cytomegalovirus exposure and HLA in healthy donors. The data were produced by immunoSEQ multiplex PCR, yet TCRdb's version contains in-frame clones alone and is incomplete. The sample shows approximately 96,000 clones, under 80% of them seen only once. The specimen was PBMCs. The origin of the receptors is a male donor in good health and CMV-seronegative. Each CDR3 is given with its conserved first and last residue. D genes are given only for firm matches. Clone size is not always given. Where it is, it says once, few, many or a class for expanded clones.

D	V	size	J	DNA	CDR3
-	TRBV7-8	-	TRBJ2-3	TGTGCCAGCAGCGTTAAAAGCACAGATACGCAGTATTTT	CASSVKSTDTQYF
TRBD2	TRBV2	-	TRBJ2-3	TGTGCCAGCAGAGAGACTAGCGGGAGCTCAGATACGCAGTATTTT	CASRETSGSSDTQYF
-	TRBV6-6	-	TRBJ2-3	TGTGCCAGCAGTTTCACGGACAGAGAGCAGTATTTT	CASSFTDREQYF
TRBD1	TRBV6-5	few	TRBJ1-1	TGTGCCAGCAGTCGACAGGGCCCGAACACTGAAGCTTTCTTT	CASSRQGPNTEAFF
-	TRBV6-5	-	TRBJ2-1	TGTGCCAGCAGTTACTCTGAGTCTAAGGAGCAGTTCTTC	CASSYSESKEQFF
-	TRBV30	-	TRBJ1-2	TGTGCCTGGAGTGACTTTTACTATGGCTACACCTTC	CAWSDFYYGYTF
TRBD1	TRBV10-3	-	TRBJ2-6	TGTGCCACAATCCCGGGACAGGGGACTGGGGCCAACGTCCTGACTTTC	CATIPGQGTGANVLTF
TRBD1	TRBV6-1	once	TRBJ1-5	TGTGCCAGCAGTGAAGGTCAGGGGGGCAATCAGCCCCAGCATTTT	CASSEGQGGNQPQHF
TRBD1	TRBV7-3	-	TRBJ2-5	TGTGCCAGCAGCTCCTCGGGACAGGGGTTAGGGGAGACCCAGTACTTC	CASSSSGQGLGETQYF
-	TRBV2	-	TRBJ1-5	TGTGCCAGCCAGGGCCTCAGGGGCGGCCAGCCCCAGCATTTT	CASQGLRGGQPQHF
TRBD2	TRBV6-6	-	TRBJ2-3	TGTGCCAGCAGTTTACTAGCGGAAGATACGCAGTATTTT	CASSLLAEDTQYF
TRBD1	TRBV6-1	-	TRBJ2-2	TGTGCCAGCAGTAACAGGGGGGCGAACACCGGGGAGCTGTTTTTT	CASSNRGANTGELFF
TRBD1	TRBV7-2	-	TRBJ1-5	TGTGCCAGCAGCTGGACAGGGCGCAATCAGCCCCAGCATTTT	CASSWTGRNQPQHF
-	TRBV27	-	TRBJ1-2	TGTGCCAGCAGTTTATCGGACGGGGAAGGCTACACCTTC	CASSLSDGEGYTF
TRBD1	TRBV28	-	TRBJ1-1	TGTGCCAGCAGCTCCATAACAGGGGGCTCGGGCACTGAAGCTTTCTTT	CASSSITGGSGTEAFF
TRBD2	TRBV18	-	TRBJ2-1	TGTGCCAGCTCACCAGGGAGCGGGAGGGGCAATGAGCAGTTCTTC	CASSPGSGRGNEQFF
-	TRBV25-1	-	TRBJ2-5	TGTGCCAGTGACTCCGGGACAAGTAAAGAGACCCAGTACTTC	CASDSGTSKETQYF
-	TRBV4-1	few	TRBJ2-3	TGCGCCAGCAGCCAAGAGAGAGGCACAGATACGCAGTATTTT	CASSQERGTDTQYF
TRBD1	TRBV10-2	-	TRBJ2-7	TGCGCCAGCAGTGCCCCGGGACAGGGGTACGAGCAGTACTTC	CASSAPGQGYEQYF
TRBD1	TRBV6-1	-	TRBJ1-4	TGTGCCAGCAGTGAGACAGGGGCAGGTGAAAAACTGTTTTTT	CASSETGAGEKLFF
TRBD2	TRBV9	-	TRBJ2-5	TGTGCCAGCAGCGTAAAACCGACTAGCGGGAGTGAGACCCAGTACTTC	CASSVKPTSGSETQYF
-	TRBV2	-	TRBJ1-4	TGTGCCAGCATCGTCTCGGTTTATAATGAAAAACTGTTTTTT	CASIVSVYNEKLFF
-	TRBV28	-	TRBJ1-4	TGTGCCAGCACCTTGACAGGAATAAATGAAAAACTGTTTTTT	CASTLTGINEKLFF
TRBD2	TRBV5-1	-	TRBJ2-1	TGCGCCAGCAGCTTGGCCAGTAGCGGGAGCAATGAGCAGTTCTTC	CASSLASSGSNEQFF
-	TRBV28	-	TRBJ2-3	TGTGCCAGCAGAGATCTAGCGTCGAACACAGATACGCAGTATTTT	CASRDLASNTDTQYF
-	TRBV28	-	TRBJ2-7	TGTGCCAGCAGTTCCCTGACTAGAAACTTGAAGAGCTCCTACGAGCAGTACTTC	CASSSLTRNLKSSYEQYF
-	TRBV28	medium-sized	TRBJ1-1	TGTGCCAGCAGTGACTCAATTAACACTGAAGCTTTCTTT	CASSDSINTEAFF
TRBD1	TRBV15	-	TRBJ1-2	TGTGCCACCAGCAGAAACCGGGACAGGGAGTTATCCTATGGCTACACCTTC	CATSRNRDRELSYGYTF
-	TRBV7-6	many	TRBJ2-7	TGTGCCAGCAGCCCTGACAGGTTCTCCTACGAGCAGTACTTC	CASSPDRFSYEQYF
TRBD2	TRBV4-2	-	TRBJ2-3	TGTGCCAGCAGGCGCCGGGAGGTAGCGGGAGTTCACGCAGATACGCAGTATTTT	CASRRREVAGVHADTQYF
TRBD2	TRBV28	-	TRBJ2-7	TGTGCCAGCAGTTTTAGCGGGAGGACCTACGAGCAGTACTTC	CASSFSGRTYEQYF
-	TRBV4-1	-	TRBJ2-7	TGCGCCAGCAGCCAAGACGTGGAGTTGAACGAGCAGTACTTC	CASSQDVELNEQYF
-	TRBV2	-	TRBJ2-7	TGTGCCAGCAGTGTAAGAGTTCGTACCGAGCAGTACTTC	CASSVRVRTEQYF
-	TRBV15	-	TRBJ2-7	TGTGCCACCAGCAGCGCTTGGACAGGGAGGGAGGTCTCCTACGAGCAGTACTTC	CATSSAWTGREVSYEQYF
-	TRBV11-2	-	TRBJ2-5	TGTGCCAGCAGCTTAGATCCCACTAGCTGGCGGTTAGAGACCCAGTACTTC	CASSLDPTSWRLETQYF
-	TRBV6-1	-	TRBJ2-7	TGTGCCATCAGGGGAGGGACCGAGCAGTACTTC	CAIRGGTEQYF
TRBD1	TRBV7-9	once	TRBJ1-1	TGTGCCAGCAGCCCGATACCTGGGACAGGGGTCACTGAAGCTTTCTTT	CASSPIPGTGVTEAFF
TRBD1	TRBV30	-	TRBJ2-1	TGTGCCTGGAGAACCGGGACAGGGTATGAGCAGTTCTTC	CAWRTGTGYEQFF
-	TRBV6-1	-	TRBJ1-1	TGTGCCAGTGGGGGGGTTCTAGCTTTCTTT	CASGGVLAFF
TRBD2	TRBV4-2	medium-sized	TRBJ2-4	TGTGCCAGCAGCCCCGCAGAGGCTAGCGGGAGTCTTGCGAAAAACATTCAGTACTTC	CASSPAEASGSLAKNIQYF
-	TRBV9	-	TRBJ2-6	TGTGCCAGCAGCGTTTTTATAGCTGGGGCCAACGTCCTGACTTTC	CASSVFIAGANVLTF
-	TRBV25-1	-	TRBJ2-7	TGTGCCAGCAGTGCCGGCGGGTCCTACGAGCAGTACTTC	CASSAGGSYEQYF
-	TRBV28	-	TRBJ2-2	TGTGCCAGCAGTTATCCCGGTACGAACACCGGGGAGCTGTTTTTT	CASSYPGTNTGELFF
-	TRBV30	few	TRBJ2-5	TGTGCCTGGAGATGGGACCTCCAGGGGGGAAGCCAGTACTTC	CAWRWDLQGGSQYF
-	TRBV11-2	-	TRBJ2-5	TGTGCCAGCTACAGCGGAGAGACCCAGTACTTC	CASYSGETQYF
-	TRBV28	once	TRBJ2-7	TGTGCCAGCAGTTTGACCACAGGTCCGTCCTACGAGCAGTACTTC	CASSLTTGPSYEQYF
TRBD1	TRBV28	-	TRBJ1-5	TGTGCCAGCACCCCACCTCAAAACAGGGGGCGCAATCAGCCCCAGCATTTT	CASTPPQNRGRNQPQHF
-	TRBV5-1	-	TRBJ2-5	TGCGCCAGCAGCTTGGATCGCAGCCAAGAGACCCAGTACTTC	CASSLDRSQETQYF
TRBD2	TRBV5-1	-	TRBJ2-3	TGCGCCAGCAGCTTGATGGCGGGAGTCTCAGATACGCAGTATTTT	CASSLMAGVSDTQYF
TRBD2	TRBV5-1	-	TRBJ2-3	TGCGCCAGCAGCTTGGGACTAGCGTTAGATACGCAGTATTTT	CASSLGLALDTQYF
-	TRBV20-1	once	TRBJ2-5	TGCAGTGCTAGTACTGAGACCCAGTACTTC	CSASTETQYF
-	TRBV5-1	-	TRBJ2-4	TGCGCCAGCAGCTTGGGGAAGCGTGAAAACATTCAGTACTTC	CASSLGKRENIQYF
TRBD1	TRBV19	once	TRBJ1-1	TGTGCCAGTAGTGGGACAGCCAACACTGAAGCTTTCTTT	CASSGTANTEAFF
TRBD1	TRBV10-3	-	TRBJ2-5	TGTGCCATCAGTGAGTCGGGGACAGAACAAGAGACCCAGTACTTC	CAISESGTEQETQYF
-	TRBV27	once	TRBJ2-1	TGTGCCAGCAGTTTAACTATGGATTTTAAGTTCTTC	CASSLTMDFKFF